These 18 T cell receptor beta chains originate from one sample sequenced in a study of control samples from healthy donors and cancer patients. Using immunoSEQ multiplex PCR, the repertoire was profiled, and TCRdb retains in-frame clones only, with some absent. The sample consists of 70,000 to 100,000 clones, 85% to 90% of them appearing once. Sequencing was carried out using blood. Every receptor here comes from a woman aged 55-70 years in good health.

The genes are TRBV9 and TRBJ2-1; maybe TRBD1 (6 bases). The length of the CDR3 is 14 residues. Trimming cost V 2 bases and J 2 bases, with 8 bases left between them. Germline V gene sequence: CDR1 SGDLS, CDR2 YYNGEE. CDR3: CASSVQGTYNEQFF. CDR3 coding DNA: TGTGCCAGCAGCGTTCAGGGGACCTACAATGAGCAGTTCTTC. The full variable domain, completed using reference TRBV9 and TRBJ2-1, is DSGVTQTPKHLITATGQRVTLRCSPRSGDLSVYWYQQSLDQGLQFLIQYYNGEERAKGNILERFSAQQFPDLHSELNLSSLELGDSALYFCASSVQGTYNEQFFGPGTRLTVL.

The J gene is TRBJ2-7, the V gene TRBV23-1; tentatively, D is TRBD1 or TRBD2 (6 bases each). TRBV23-1 is classed as an ORF, of uncertain function. The CDR3 has 18 amino acids. V was shortened by 3 bases and J by 0 bases, with 21 bases between the two germline ends. In DNA, the CDR3 is TGCGCCAGCAGTCAGGAAGGGGGAGGCAGGGGCCGCTCCTACGAGCAGTACTTC. It codes for CASSQEGGGRGRSYEQYF.

V is TRBV28 and J is TRBJ2-1; TRBD2 matches 12 bases. Trimming cost V 4 bases and J 0 bases; bases outside gene matches: 10. There are 19 residues in the CDR3. Germline V gives CDR1 MDHEN, CDR2 SYDVKM. Here the CDR3 reads CASSSLAGGRRSSYNEQFF. The CDR3 coding sequence is TGTGCCAGCAGTTCACTAGCGGGGGGTCGGCGGAGCTCCTACAATGAGCAGTTCTTC.

The chain employs TRBV3-1 (or the pseudogene TRBV3-2) and TRBJ1-5; 11 nucleotides line up with TRBD1. With 3 bases clipped from V and 6 bases from J, the junction kept 13 bases outside the gene matches. The germline CDR1 and CDR2 sequences are LGHDT and YNNKEL (reference sequence). The CDR3 covers 18 residues. DNA for the CDR3: TGTGCCAGCAGCCAGGGCCCGGGACAGGGGGACATTAGTCAGCCCCAGCATTTT. Translating gives CASSQGPGQGDISQPQHF.

The chain employs TRBV7-9 and TRBJ1-1; perhaps TRBD1 as D (6 bases). The length of the CDR3 is 14 residues. V was shortened by 6 bases and J by 1 base, with 12 bases between the two germline ends. The germline V gene has CDR1 SEHNR and CDR2 FQNEAQ (reference sequence). CDR3 in amino acids: CASSSGHRNTEAFF. CDR3 nucleotides: TGTGCCAGCAGTTCGGGACACCGGAACACTGAAGCTTTCTTT.

This rearrangement joins TRBV7-2 to TRBJ1-2, with 9 bases aligning to TRBD1. The CDR3 totals 15 residues. From germline, CDR1 is SGHTA and CDR2 FQGNSA. Losses at the gene ends were 4 bases for V and 0 bases for J; bases not matched to a gene: 3. CDR3 region: CASSSQGAANYGYTF. CDR3 DNA sequence: TGTGCCAGCAGCTCACAGGGGGCAGCTAACTATGGCTACACCTTC.

V gene TRBV6-5 combines with J gene TRBJ1-2, with a possible D match to TRBD1 (5 bases). V was trimmed by 6 bases and J by 4 bases, leaving 18 bases between them. CDR1 is MNHEY, CDR2 SVGAGI, per germline. This CDR3 contains 15 residues. The CDR3 coding sequence is TGTGCCAGCAGCCCAAAAGGGGTAGGGGTCTATGGCTACACCTTC. Protein: CASSPKGVGVYGYTF.

The rearrangement links TRBV19 to TRBJ1-5, with D hard to call. The CDR3 runs to 14 residues. V shed 1 base and J shed 7 bases, with 11 bases lying between them. Germline CDR1 LNHDA, CDR2 SQIVND (reference sequence). CDR3 residues: CASSIGSAGQPQHF. In nucleotides, the CDR3 is TGTGCCAGTAGTATAGGGTCCGCTGGGCAGCCCCAGCATTTT.

CDR3 amino acids: CASSPQGSYTEAFF. The CDR3 region has the DNA TGTGCCAGCAGCCCACAAGGTAGTTACACTGAAGCTTTCTTT. This chain uses TRBV7-9 with TRBJ1-1, with D unresolved. The CDR3 totals 14 residues. Looked up from germline, CDR1 is SEHNR and CDR2 is FQNEAQ (reference sequence). Trimming shortened V by 5 bases and J by 3 bases, and 13 bases separated the two germline ends.

V is TRBV5-1 and J is TRBJ1-1; the D gene is possibly TRBD1 (5 bases). With 3 bases removed from V and 8 bases from J, the gap between germline ends came to 14 bases. Germline CDR1 SGHRS, CDR2 YFSETQ. CDR3 length: 13 residues. The CDR3 is CASSWGSGAEAFF. CDR3 sequence (DNA): TGCGCCAGCAGCTGGGGCAGCGGGGCCGAAGCTTTCTTT. The entire variable domain, with the rest obtained from reference TRBV5-1 and TRBJ1-1, is as follows: KAGVTQTPRYLIKTRGQQVTLSCSPISGHRSVSWYQQTPGQGLQFLFEYFSETQRNKGNFPGRFSGRQFSNSRSEMNVSTLELGDSALYLCASSWGSGAEAFFGQGTRLTVV.

J is TRBJ2-5 and V is TRBV5-8; TRBD2 agrees at 11 bases. The germline V gene has CDR1 SGHTS and CDR2 YDEGEE. This CDR3 is 13 amino acids long. V shed 4 bases and J 5 bases; nucleotides not matched to a gene: 1. The DNA of the CDR3 is TGTGCCAGCAGCCCTAGCGGGAGGGAGACCCAGTACTTC. This translates into CASSPSGRETQYF.

This clone was recorded once. V gene TRBV5-1 combines with J gene TRBJ1-1; D not certain. Germline CDR1 and CDR2: SGHRS and YFSETQ. The CDR3 totals 16 residues. Trimming took 0 bases from V and 6 from J, leaving 18 bases between them. The CDR3 DNA sequence: TGCGCCAGCAGCTTGGCCGGCGCTGGGATGTTCGCTGAAGCTTTCTTT. Translating it yields CASSLAGAGMFAEAFF.

The chain has TRBV5-8 and TRBJ2-3, with 7 bases that match TRBD2. The J segment lost 0 bases and the V segment lost 5 bases, leaving 6 bases of the junction unmatched. The germline V gene has CDR1 SGHTS and CDR2 YDEGEE. This CDR3 spans 15 amino acids. Here the CDR3 DNA reads TGTGCCAGCAGACAACTAGCGAAGAGCACAGATACGCAGTATTTT. This translates into CASRQLAKSTDTQYF.

The chain links TRBV7-8 to TRBJ2-1, with D unresolved. In germline, CDR1 is SGHVS, CDR2 FQNEAQ. Between the trimmed V and J ends, which lost 5 bases and 2 bases, there was a span of 13 bases. The length of the CDR3 is 15 residues. Here the CDR3 reads CASSLNPEPYNEQFF. The CDR3, as DNA: TGTGCCAGCAGCCTAAACCCGGAACCCTACAATGAGCAGTTCTTC.

The V and J genes are TRBV5-1 and TRBJ1-1; TRBD1 agrees at 7 bases. Germline-derived CDR1 and CDR2 are SGHRS and YFSETQ. V trimming: 4 bases; J trimming: 8 bases; junction bases outside the gene matches: 14. The CDR3 runs to 15 residues. The CDR3 sequence: CASSTQPGQPKEAFF. CDR3 DNA: TGCGCCAGCAGCACACAACCGGGACAGCCAAAAGAAGCTTTCTTT.

The V call is TRBV7-9, the J call TRBJ1-2; tentatively, D is TRBD1 (5 bases). Germline CDR1 reads SEHNR; CDR2 reads FQNEAQ (reference sequence). The CDR3 runs 15 residues. V lost 6 bases and J 0 bases, leaving 14 bases between the germline ends. The CDR3 DNA follows: TGTGCCAGCAGTCAGGAGAGGGGAGCTAACTATGGCTACACCTTC. It is translated as CASSQERGANYGYTF.

The chain links TRBV6-5 to TRBJ1-3, with D possibly matching TRBD1 (5 bases). V was cut by 0 bases and J by 2 bases, with 11 bases left in between. The CDR3 runs to 16 residues. Germline values: CDR1 MNHEY, CDR2 SVGAGI. DNA for the CDR3: TGTGCCAGCAGTTACTCCGGGACTTCCACTGGAAACACCATATATTTT. The encoded protein is CASSYSGTSTGNTIYF.

The V and J genes are TRBV2 and TRBJ1-5; 11 bases fit TRBD1. The germline gives CDR1 SNHLY, CDR2 FYNNEI. Trimming took 6 bases from V and 9 from J; bases not matched to a gene: 7. This CDR3 comprises 14 residues. The CDR3 coding sequence is TGTGCCAGCAGGGGACAGGGGGGTCCAGGGCCCCAGCATTTT. It encodes CASRGQGGPGPQHF.